This is a list of T cell receptor beta chains from one sample in a study of tumor-infiltrating lymphocytes in oesophageal squamous cell carcinoma. In TCRdb, the PCR reads were re-called with MiXCR into one record per CDR3 protein. The repertoire has roughly 21,000 distinct CDR3 sequences, around 33% of them found once; the top ten carry over 10%. Sequenced: esophageal tumor tissue. These receptors all come from a male donor with esophageal squamous cell carcinoma. Each CDR3 is given with its conserved first and last residue. D genes are given only for firm matches. Clone size appears in some rows only: once, few, many, or a class for an expanded clone.

clone_size: large
j_call: TRBJ2-3
v_call: TRBV7-8
cdr3_length: 15
d_call: TRBD1
cdr3_nt: TGTGCCAGCAGCGAGGGACAGGGCCGGACAGATACGCAGTATTTT
cdr3_aa: CASSEGQGRTDTQYF

clone_size: NA
j_call: TRBJ2-7
v_call: TRBV3-1
cdr3_length: 14
d_call: TRBD2
cdr3_nt: TGTGCCAGCAGCGATCGGACTAGGACCTACGAGCAGTACTTC
cdr3_aa: CASSDRTRTYEQYF

clone_size: many
j_call: TRBJ2-7
v_call: TRBV5-1
cdr3_length: 13
d_call: NA
cdr3_nt: TGCGCCAGCAGCTTACCGGGGATCTACGAGCAGTACTTC
cdr3_aa: CASSLPGIYEQYF

clone_size: NA
j_call: TRBJ2-1
v_call: TRBV28
cdr3_length: 15
d_call: NA
cdr3_nt: TGTGCCAGCAGTTCCCTGCTCGGCCCACAAAATGAGCAGTTCTTC
cdr3_aa: CASSSLLGPQNEQFF

clone_size: NA
j_call: TRBJ2-3
v_call: TRBV7-2
cdr3_length: 15
d_call: NA
cdr3_nt: TGTGCCAGCAGCTTAGGTCAGGTGGACACAGATACGCAGTATTTT
cdr3_aa: CASSLGQVDTDTQYF

clone_size: NA
j_call: TRBJ1-6
v_call: TRBV7-1
cdr3_length: 14
d_call: NA
cdr3_nt: TGTGCCAGCACACCGGGACTTTACACCTACGAGCAGTACTTT
cdr3_aa: CASTPGLYTYEQYF

clone_size: NA
j_call: TRBJ2-7
v_call: TRBV6-8
cdr3_length: 12
d_call: NA
cdr3_nt: TGTGCCAGCACCACTGACAGGTACGAGCAGTACTTC
cdr3_aa: CASTTDRYEQYF

clone_size: many
j_call: TRBJ1-1
v_call: TRBV10-2
cdr3_length: 13
d_call: TRBD1
cdr3_nt: TGCGCCAGCAGACCCGGGACAGCCCCTGAAGCTTTCTTT
cdr3_aa: CASRPGTAPEAFF

clone_size: many
j_call: TRBJ2-1
v_call: TRBV4-3
cdr3_length: 15
d_call: TRBD2
cdr3_nt: TGCGCCAGCAGCCGGGGACTAGAGTCCTACAATGAGCAGTTCTTC
cdr3_aa: CASSRGLESYNEQFF

clone_size: NA
j_call: TRBJ2-4
v_call: TRBV7-4
cdr3_length: 15
d_call: TRBD1
cdr3_nt: TGTGCCAGCAGCTCCCCCGCGACAGGGTTCGGCATTCAGTACTTC
cdr3_aa: CASSSPATGFGIQYF

clone_size: many
j_call: TRBJ2-2
v_call: TRBV10-3
cdr3_length: 15
d_call: TRBD1
cdr3_nt: TGTGCCATCAGGCCAGGGGGCTTGGACACCGGGGAGCTGTTTTTT
cdr3_aa: CAIRPGGLDTGELFF

clone_size: many
j_call: TRBJ1-2
v_call: TRBV14
cdr3_length: 13
d_call: NA
cdr3_nt: TGTGCCAGCAGTCTCCAAATTAACTATGGCTACACCTTC
cdr3_aa: CASSLQINYGYTF

clone_size: few
j_call: TRBJ2-7
v_call: TRBV12-3/TRBV12-4
cdr3_length: 14
d_call: TRBD2
cdr3_nt: TGTGCCAGCAGTTGGACTAGCGGGGGCTACGAGCAGTACTTC
cdr3_aa: CASSWTSGGYEQYF

clone_size: NA
j_call: TRBJ2-1
v_call: TRBV6-5
cdr3_length: 17
d_call: NA
cdr3_nt: TGTGCCAGCAGTTATGGGCGGGATAGACGCTCCTACAATGAGCAGTTCTTC
cdr3_aa: CASSYGRDRRSYNEQFF

clone_size: NA
j_call: TRBJ2-1
v_call: TRBV7-6
cdr3_length: 13
d_call: NA
cdr3_nt: TGTGCTAGCAGCTTATCCCATAGCAACGAGCAGTTCTTC
cdr3_aa: CASSLSHSNEQFF

clone_size: few
j_call: TRBJ2-5
v_call: TRBV7-8
cdr3_length: 18
d_call: NA
cdr3_nt: TGTGCCAGCAGCTTAGTCGGCGCCACTACGTACGTTTCGGAGACCCAGTACTTC
cdr3_aa: CASSLVGATTYVSETQYF

clone_size: many
j_call: TRBJ1-6
v_call: TRBV5-4
cdr3_length: 15
d_call: NA
cdr3_nt: TGCGCCAGCAGCCCAGGTCAGGCCTATAATTCACCCCTCCACTTT
cdr3_aa: CASSPGQAYNSPLHF

clone_size: NA
j_call: TRBJ2-1
v_call: TRBV11-2
cdr3_length: 15
d_call: TRBD1
cdr3_nt: TGTGCCAGCAGCAGCCGGGACAGCTCCTACAATGAGCAGTTCTTC
cdr3_aa: CASSSRDSSYNEQFF

clone_size: medium-sized
j_call: TRBJ2-1
v_call: TRBV7-6
cdr3_length: 17
d_call: TRBD2
cdr3_nt: TGTGCCAGCAGCTTATTTGGCGGGACTAGCTCCTACAATGAGCAGTTCTTC
cdr3_aa: CASSLFGGTSSYNEQFF

clone_size: NA
j_call: TRBJ2-7
v_call: TRBV11-3
cdr3_length: 13
d_call: NA
cdr3_nt: TGTGCCAGCAGCTCGAGCGGTCTTTACGAGCAGTACTTC
cdr3_aa: CASSSSGLYEQYF

clone_size: NA
j_call: TRBJ1-1
v_call: TRBV11-2
cdr3_length: 15
d_call: TRBD1
cdr3_nt: TGTGCCAGCAGGGTACGGGACAGGAGCTCATCGGAAGCTTTCTTT
cdr3_aa: CASRVRDRSSSEAFF

clone_size: NA
j_call: TRBJ2-3
v_call: TRBV7-3
cdr3_length: 13
d_call: NA
cdr3_nt: TGTGCCAGCAGCTTAAATCCAGAAGATACGCAGTATTTT
cdr3_aa: CASSLNPEDTQYF

clone_size: many
j_call: TRBJ2-7
v_call: TRBV14
cdr3_length: 14
d_call: NA
cdr3_nt: TGTGCCAGCAGCCAAGACAGCGGGTCCTACGAGCAGTACTTC
cdr3_aa: CASSQDSGSYEQYF

clone_size: many
j_call: TRBJ1-2
v_call: TRBV18
cdr3_length: 14
d_call: NA
cdr3_nt: TGTGCCAGCTCACCACCGACAGAGACCTATGGCTACACCTTC
cdr3_aa: CASSPPTETYGYTF

clone_size: many
j_call: TRBJ2-6
v_call: TRBV27
cdr3_length: 19
d_call: NA
cdr3_nt: TGTGCCAGCAGTTCCGCCTGGGGGAGGGGGGTAGGTGGGGCCAACGTCCTGACTTTC
cdr3_aa: CASSSAWGRGVGGANVLTF

clone_size: NA
j_call: TRBJ1-1
v_call: TRBV10-2
cdr3_length: 15
d_call: TRBD1
cdr3_nt: TGCGCCAGCAGTGAGTCGACAGGGGGATACACTGAAGCTTTCTTT
cdr3_aa: CASSESTGGYTEAFF

clone_size: few
j_call: TRBJ2-1
v_call: TRBV7-6
cdr3_length: 16
d_call: TRBD2
cdr3_nt: TGTGCCAGCAGCCCCTCCGGCGGGAGGTTGGTGGATGAGCAGTTCTTC
cdr3_aa: CASSPSGGRLVDEQFF

clone_size: NA
j_call: TRBJ2-5
v_call: TRBV11-2
cdr3_length: 15
d_call: TRBD1
cdr3_nt: TGTGCCAGCAGCTTAGGGGACAGGTTCCAAGAGACCCAGTACTTC
cdr3_aa: CASSLGDRFQETQYF

clone_size: many
j_call: TRBJ2-7
v_call: TRBV6-1
cdr3_length: 14
d_call: TRBD2
cdr3_nt: TGTGCCAGCAGTGAAGGGACTAGCGGCTACGAGCAGTACTTC
cdr3_aa: CASSEGTSGYEQYF

clone_size: NA
j_call: TRBJ1-5
v_call: TRBV7-2
cdr3_length: 15
d_call: NA
cdr3_nt: TGTGCCAGCAGCTTGGACGACAGGACTAATCAGCCCCAGCATTTT
cdr3_aa: CASSLDDRTNQPQHF

clone_size: few
j_call: TRBJ2-1
v_call: TRBV14
cdr3_length: 13
d_call: TRBD2
cdr3_nt: TGTGCCAGCAGCCGCGTAGGGGACTACGAGCAGTTCTTC
cdr3_aa: CASSRVGDYEQFF

clone_size: few
j_call: TRBJ2-3
v_call: TRBV4-1
cdr3_length: 13
d_call: NA
cdr3_nt: TGCGCCAGCAGCCAATCATCTTCAGATACGCAGTATTTT
cdr3_aa: CASSQSSSDTQYF

clone_size: medium-sized
j_call: TRBJ2-7
v_call: TRBV7-8
cdr3_length: 15
d_call: TRBD1
cdr3_nt: TGTGCCAGCAGCCCGGGCCGGGACAGGGGCGGCGAGCAGTACTTC
cdr3_aa: CASSPGRDRGGEQYF

clone_size: many
j_call: TRBJ2-4
v_call: TRBV14
cdr3_length: 16
d_call: TRBD1
cdr3_nt: TGTGCCAGCAGCAGGGGACAGAGTCTTACTAAAAACATTCAGTACTTC
cdr3_aa: CASSRGQSLTKNIQYF

clone_size: many
j_call: TRBJ1-6
v_call: TRBV6-1
cdr3_length: 14
d_call: TRBD1
cdr3_nt: TGTGCCTCGGGACAGAGCTCCTATAATTCACCCCTCCACTTT
cdr3_aa: CASGQSSYNSPLHF

clone_size: NA
j_call: TRBJ1-1
v_call: TRBV9
cdr3_length: 14
d_call: NA
cdr3_nt: TGTGCCAGCAGCGTTGGGGTGATGAACACTGAAGCTTTCTTT
cdr3_aa: CASSVGVMNTEAFF

clone_size: many
j_call: TRBJ2-6
v_call: TRBV28
cdr3_length: 15
d_call: NA
cdr3_nt: TGTGCCAGCAGTTTTCAGGGGAATGGGGCCAACGTCCTGACTTTC
cdr3_aa: CASSFQGNGANVLTF

clone_size: NA
j_call: TRBJ2-3
v_call: TRBV11-2
cdr3_length: 16
d_call: NA
cdr3_nt: TGTGCCAGCAGCTTAGAGAGTGGACATTTCACAGATACGCAGTATTTT
cdr3_aa: CASSLESGHFTDTQYF

clone_size: few
j_call: TRBJ2-7
v_call: TRBV7-8
cdr3_length: 15
d_call: NA
cdr3_nt: TGTGCCAGCAGCTTGTATGCCCAGGGTAACTACGAGCAGTACTTC
cdr3_aa: CASSLYAQGNYEQYF

clone_size: many
j_call: TRBJ2-7
v_call: TRBV6-1
cdr3_length: 14
d_call: TRBD1
cdr3_nt: TGTGCCAGCAGAGCCGGGACAGGGGCCTACGAGCAGTACTTC
cdr3_aa: CASRAGTGAYEQYF